The T cell receptor beta chain under discussion was sequenced for a study of cytomegalovirus exposure and HLA in healthy donors. PCR was performed using 60 Vbeta and 13 Jbeta primers. Using immunoSEQ multiplex PCR, the repertoire was profiled, and TCRdb retains in-frame clones only, with some absent. The table records approximately 220,000 clones, 75% to 90% of them present only once. Regarding this clone: Its target is unknown.

Study-wide results and caveats: V- and J-gene trimming in TCR beta was tied to a missense DCLRE1C variant by an analysis performed later. Several V segments, TRBV6-2 and TRBV6-3 among them, could not be told apart and were dropped. TCR beta chains numbering roughly 150 were designated cytomegalovirus-associated.

The CDR3 spans 15 residues. Germline loops: CDR1 LNHNV, CDR2 YYDKDF (reference sequence). V lost 4 bases and J lost 3; bases outside the gene matches: 6. This TCR was recovered from a boy aged 2 to 9 in good health and CMV-seronegative. The chain is built from TRBV15 and TRBJ1-5; 7 bases map to TRBD1. The sample consisted of PBMCs. The DNA of the CDR3 is TGTGCCACCAGCACGATAGACAGGGACAATCAGCCCCAGCATTTT. Amino acid sequence: CATSTIDRDNQPQHF.